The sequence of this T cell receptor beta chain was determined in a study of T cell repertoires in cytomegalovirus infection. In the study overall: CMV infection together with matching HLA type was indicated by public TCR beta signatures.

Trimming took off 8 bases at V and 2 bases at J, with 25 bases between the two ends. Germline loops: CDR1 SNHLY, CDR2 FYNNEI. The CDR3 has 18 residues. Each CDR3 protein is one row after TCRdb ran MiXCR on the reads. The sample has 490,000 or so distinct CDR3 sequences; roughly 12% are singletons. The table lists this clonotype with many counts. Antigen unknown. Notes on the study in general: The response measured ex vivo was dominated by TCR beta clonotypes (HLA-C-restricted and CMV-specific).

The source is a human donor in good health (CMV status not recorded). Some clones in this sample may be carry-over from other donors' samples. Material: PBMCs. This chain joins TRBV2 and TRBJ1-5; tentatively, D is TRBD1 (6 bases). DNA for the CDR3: TGTGCCAGCCGGGTCGACGCAGGGAGCAGGGGAGGCAATCAGCCCCAGCATTTT. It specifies CASRVDAGSRGGNQPQHF.